This T cell receptor beta chain was profiled in a study of shared clonotypes between healthy human individuals. Broader study findings: When naive CD4 clonotypes were compared across several donors, approximately 5% were shared.

Here immunoSEQ multiplex PCR was the method, and the copy in TCRdb shows in-frame clones only, minus some. The profile shows 630,000 or so clones, about 98% of them singletons. Cells designated naive CD8 were CD45RO-negative and were positively selected for CCR7, with terminally differentiated effector memory CD45RA+ cells excluded. This CDR3 region has 16 residues. Germline assignment: CDR1 SGHNT and CDR2 YYREEE (reference sequence). Trimming shortened V by 4 bases and J by 4 bases, and 21 bases separated the two germline ends. To note about this clone: The target antigen is unknown.

The clonotype comes from a man aged 25 to 40 in good health. Sequencing used naive CD8+ T cells sorted from blood. This sequence joins TRBV5-4 and TRBJ2-7; maybe TRBD2 (7 bases). CDR3 in amino acids: CASSADEGGGLYEQYF. The CDR3 coding sequence is TGTGCCAGCAGCGCCGACGAGGGAGGGGGGCTGTACGAGCAGTACTTC.